The 16 T cell receptor beta chains below all came from one sample that was sequenced in a study of technical replicates of blood from several donors. The method was immunoSEQ multiplex PCR; TCRdb's version includes in-frame clones alone and lacks a portion of them. The data contain 84,000 or so clones, around 94% of them singletons. The sequencing input was T cells isolated from PBMCs. These receptors were collected from a human donor in good health.

The chain employs TRBV6-5 and TRBJ1-6, with TRBD1 matching over 8 bases. After removal of 7 bases from V and 7 bases from J, the junction contained 6 bases not matched to a gene. Germline values: CDR1 MNHEY, CDR2 SVGAGI. The CDR3 has 14 residues. Here the CDR3 reads CASTPGQVNSPLHF. DNA of the CDR3: TGTGCCAGCACCCCGGGACAGGTGAATTCACCCCTCCACTTT.

The V gene is TRBV5-1, the J gene TRBJ1-1; 7 bases agree with TRBD1. The trim removed 4 bases at V and 3 bases at J, leaving 9 bases unmatched. The CDR3 spans 15 residues. Germline V gives CDR1 SGHRS, CDR2 YFSETQ. This CDR3 reads CASSIAGTVHTEAFF. As DNA, the CDR3 is TGCGCCAGCAGCATCGCCGGGACAGTCCACACTGAAGCTTTCTTT.

The chain has TRBV28 and TRBJ2-7, with D unresolved. From germline, CDR1 is MDHEN and CDR2 SYDVKM. The CDR3 extends over 12 amino acids. V lost 3 bases and J lost 2, with 5 bases in between. The CDR3 reads CASSFRAYEQYF. The CDR3 DNA is TGTGCCAGCAGTTTCCGGGCCTACGAGCAGTACTTC.

This clone was counted a single time. The V gene is TRBV6-6, the J gene TRBJ2-7, with D perhaps TRBD1 (5 bases). Germline V lookup: CDR1 MNHNY, CDR2 SVGAGI (reference sequence). Trimming removed 8 bases at V and 1 base at J, with 15 bases between. The CDR3 length is 14 residues. The CDR3 protein is CASSRGRVSYEQYF. CDR3 coding DNA: TGTGCCAGCTCGCGAGGCAGGGTTTCCTACGAGCAGTACTTC.

The chain links TRBV19 to TRBJ1-5; weak D call: TRBD1 (6 bases). V was trimmed by 9 bases and J by 2 bases, leaving 23 bases between them. In germline, CDR1 is LNHDA, CDR2 SQIVND (reference sequence). The CDR3 contains 17 residues. The CDR3 DNA sequence: TGTGCCAGCGCGCCAATCGAGGGGGAAGGGGGCAATCAGCCCCAGCATTTT. Its translation: CASAPIEGEGGNQPQHF.

In this sample, this clone turned up once. The J gene is TRBJ2-1, the V gene TRBV4-1; D is perhaps TRBD1 (6 bases). The V and J ends lost 3 bases and 5 bases respectively, with 14 bases between them. This CDR3 contains 15 residues. The germline V gene has CDR1 MGHRA and CDR2 YSYEKL. This CDR3 is CASSQPGTRNNEQFF. CDR3 nucleotides: TGCGCCAGCAGCCAGCCCGGGACAAGGAACAATGAGCAGTTCTTC.

This chain connects TRBV28 to TRBJ2-7; 7 bases fit TRBD2. This CDR3 is 14 amino acids long. The germline CDR1 and CDR2 sequences are MDHEN and SYDVKM. Unmatched junction bases numbered 8, after V lost 7 bases and J lost 2 bases. DNA of the CDR3: TGTGCCAGCATAAATAGCGGGTTCCCCTACGAGCAGTACTTC. Its protein is CASINSGFPYEQYF.

This clone was detected only once. The J gene is TRBJ2-1, the V gene TRBV2; no clear D gene. V was shortened by 4 bases and J by 1 base, with 5 bases between the two germline ends. Germline values: CDR1 SNHLY, CDR2 FYNNEI. This CDR3 has 13 amino acids. The CDR3 DNA reads as TGTGCCAGCAGTGCCAGGTCCTACAATGAGCAGTTCTTC. Protein sequence: CASSARSYNEQFF.

The chain has TRBV6-1 and TRBJ2-5; 10 nucleotides match TRBD2. Trimming removed 2 bases from V and 0 bases from J; junction bases left unmatched: 6. The length of the CDR3 is 17 residues. The germline V gene encodes CDR1 MNHNS and CDR2 SASEGT. CDR3 loop: CASSELEAGGYQETQYF. DNA of the CDR3: TGTGCCAGCAGTGAACTCGAAGCGGGGGGGTACCAAGAGACCCAGTACTTC.

In nucleotides, the CDR3 is TGCGCCAGCAGCTTGAGGGACAGGGAAGTACCTGGAAACACCATATATTTT. Protein sequence: CASSLRDREVPGNTIYF. The J gene is TRBJ1-3, the V gene TRBV5-1, with 9 bases identical to TRBD1. Germline CDR1 and CDR2: SGHRS and YFSETQ. V shed 1 base and J 2 bases; nucleotides not matched to a gene: 7. The CDR3 totals 17 residues.

The chain uses TRBV7-3 and TRBJ2-7; weak D call: TRBD1 (6 bases). Trimming pared 2 bases from V and 7 bases from J, leaving 12 bases between. There are 13 residues in the CDR3. Looked up from germline, CDR1 is SGHTA and CDR2 is FQGTGA. The CDR3 sequence: CASSLGQFREQYF. The CDR3 DNA is TGTGCCAGCAGCTTAGGACAGTTCAGAGAGCAGTACTTC.

This chain links TRBV18 with TRBJ2-1; TRBD2 is a possible D gene (6 bases). The germline gives CDR1 KGHSH, CDR2 LQKENI. The CDR3 sequence is 15 residues long. V dropped 3 bases and J dropped 6 bases, with 15 bases sitting between them. The CDR3 region has the DNA TGTGCCAGCTCACCCAGGGCGGAGGGGCGCAATGAGCAGTTCTTC. Translated: CASSPRAEGRNEQFF.

The chain recombines TRBV11-1 with TRBJ2-7; D may be TRBD1 (5 bases). Trimming pared 5 bases from V and 7 bases from J, leaving 21 bases between. CDR3 size: 15 residues. Germline assignment: CDR1 SGHAT and CDR2 FQDESV (reference sequence). The CDR3 region has the DNA TGTGCCAGCAGCCATAGGGGCAGTAACCCGCTAGAGCAGTACTTC. It yields the protein CASSHRGSNPLEQYF.

The CDR3 is CASSPTGNTGELFF. Here the CDR3 DNA reads TGTGCCAGCAGCCCTACAGGGAACACCGGGGAGCTGTTTTTT. This chain joins TRBV7-9 and TRBJ2-2, with a tentative D call TRBD1 (5 bases). The germline CDR1 and CDR2 sequences are SEHNR and FQNEAQ (reference sequence). Trimming removed 5 bases at V and 1 base at J, with 8 bases between. The CDR3 runs to 14 residues.

This chain links TRBV6-1 with TRBJ2-1, with D hard to call. V was cut by 6 bases and J by 5 bases, with 8 bases left in between. In germline, CDR1 is MNHNS, CDR2 SASEGT. The CDR3 length is 12 residues. DNA for the CDR3: TGTGCCAGCAGACAAAACGACAATGAGCAGTTCTTC. Translating it yields CASRQNDNEQFF.

The chain joins TRBV5-4 to TRBJ2-7; 7 bases line up with TRBD2. The CDR3 extends over 14 amino acids. The germline gives CDR1 SGHNT, CDR2 YYREEE (reference sequence). V trimming: 3 bases; J trimming: 6 bases; junction bases outside the gene matches: 9. The CDR3 region is CASSSSGLKVEQYF. As DNA, the CDR3 is TGTGCCAGCAGCTCATCGGGACTAAAGGTCGAGCAGTACTTC.